One and the same sample provided the 27 T cell receptor beta chains below, sequenced in a study of blood T cell repertoires in COVID-19. Assay used: immunoSEQ multiplex PCR; TCRdb lists only in-frame clones, some missing. The sample has 21,000 or so clones; approximately 83% are singletons. Sequencing input: peripheral blood. These receptors came from a human donor in a cohort sampled during active COVID-19.

The gene calls are TRBV10-3 and TRBJ1-5, with a tentative D call TRBD1 (6 bases). This CDR3 is 15 amino acids long. CDR1 and CDR2 (germline): ENHRY, SYGVKD. V lost 6 bases, J lost 0 bases, and 12 bases lay in between. The CDR3 DNA reads TGTGCCATCAGCAGGGACAAATATAGCAATCAGCCCCAGCATTTT. It translates to CAISRDKYSNQPQHF.

The gene calls are TRBV11-2 and TRBJ1-2, with a possible D match to TRBD1 (6 bases). The CDR3 sequence is 16 residues long. Germline V gives CDR1 SGHAT, CDR2 FQNNGV. The germline V and J ends were trimmed by 2 bases and 6 bases, with 19 bases remaining between them. This CDR3 reads CASSLSQGTGGNGYTF. The CDR3 bases are TGTGCCAGCAGCTTAAGCCAGGGGACGGGAGGGAATGGCTACACCTTC. Drawing the rest from reference TRBV11-2 and TRBJ1-2, the complete variable domain is EAGVAQSPRYKIIEKRQSVAFWCNPISGHATLYWYQQILGQGPKLLIQFQNNGVVDDSQLPKDRFSAERLKGVDSTLKIQPAKLEDSAVYLCASSLSQGTGGNGYTFGSGTRLTVV.

The rearrangement uses TRBV9 and TRBJ2-7; D gene ambiguous. V was trimmed by 0 bases and J by 0 bases, leaving 7 bases between them. CDR3 length equals 14 residues. Germline loops: CDR1 SGDLS, CDR2 YYNGEE. The CDR3, as DNA: TGTGCCAGCAGCGTAGTTCCAGACTCCTACGAGCAGTACTTC. Amino acid sequence: CASSVVPDSYEQYF.

The rearrangement joins TRBV30 to TRBJ2-7, with a weak D call TRBD2 (6 bases). Germline loops: CDR1 GTSNPN, CDR2 SVGIG (reference sequence). The CDR3 contains 13 residues. V lost 2 bases and J lost 0, with 8 bases in between. Written as DNA, the CDR3 is TGTGCCTGGAGTCGGGGGAGCTCCTACGAGCAGTACTTC. It specifies CAWSRGSSYEQYF.

The chain has TRBV19 and TRBJ2-2; D unresolved. The ends were cut back, 7 bases at V and 1 base at J, with 10 bases in the middle. The germline CDR1 and CDR2 sequences are LNHDA and SQIVND (reference sequence). This CDR3 has 14 residues. The CDR3 protein is CASIASLNTGELFF. For the CDR3, the DNA is TGTGCCAGTATAGCATCCCTGAACACCGGGGAGCTGTTTTTT. The full variable domain, rest sourced from reference TRBV19 and TRBJ2-2, is DGGITQSPKYLFRKEGQNVTLSCEQNLNHDAMYWYRQDPGQGLRLIYYSQIVNDFQKGDIAEGYSVSREKKESFPLTVTSAQKNPTAFYLCASIASLNTGELFFGEGSRLTVL.

The chain recombines TRBV6-5 with TRBJ2-1; the match to TRBD1 covers 10 bases. The V segment lost 2 bases and the J segment 2 bases; nucleotides outside the gene matches: 0. The CDR3 totals 15 residues. The germline V gene encodes CDR1 MNHEY and CDR2 SVGAGI. CDR3 region: CASSYGQGAYNEQFF. Written as DNA, the CDR3 is TGTGCCAGCAGTTACGGACAGGGGGCCTACAATGAGCAGTTCTTC.

The chain employs TRBV11-2 and TRBJ1-5, with TRBD1 as a possible D gene (5 bases). The CDR3 loop spans 14 amino acids. The germline V and J ends were trimmed by 5 bases and 0 bases, with 8 bases remaining between them. Germline CDR1 SGHAT, CDR2 FQNNGV. CDR3 bases: TGTGCCAGCAGCCGCGGGGGTAGCAATCAGCCCCAGCATTTT. Translated: CASSRGGSNQPQHF.

The chain couples TRBV5-1 to TRBJ2-5, with D perhaps TRBD2 (6 bases). V lost 4 bases and J lost 5, with 15 bases in between. Germline V gene data show CDR1 as SGHRS and CDR2 as YFSETQ. The CDR3 is 14 amino acids. CDR3 amino acids: CASSGGWVGETQYF. CDR3 DNA: TGCGCCAGCAGCGGAGGGTGGGTAGGGGAGACCCAGTACTTC. Complete variable domain (other parts from reference TRBV5-1 and TRBJ2-5): KAGVTQTPRYLIKTRGQQVTLSCSPISGHRSVSWYQQTPGQGLQFLFEYFSETQRNKGNFPGRFSGRQFSNSRSEMNVSTLELGDSALYLCASSGGWVGETQYFGPGTRLLVL.

J is TRBJ1-5 and V is TRBV6-2 or TRBV6-3; 7 bases are shared with TRBD1. Unmatched junction bases numbered 14, after V lost 2 bases and J lost 4 bases. The CDR3 is 18 residues long. CDR1 is MNHEY and CDR2 is SVGEGT in the germline V gene. CDR3 residues: CASSYPRQGTRGNQPQHF. The CDR3 nucleotides are TGTGCCAGCAGTTACCCACGACAGGGCACGAGGGGTAATCAGCCCCAGCATTTT.

The chain joins TRBV10-3 to TRBJ2-7; D may be TRBD1 (6 bases). The CDR3 spans 14 residues. The V end was cut by 5 bases, the J end by 2 bases, with 13 bases between. Germline-derived CDR1 and CDR2 are ENHRY and SYGVKD. The CDR3 loop is CAISPLQGPYEQYF. CDR3 in DNA: TGTGCCATCAGTCCTCTCCAGGGGCCCTACGAGCAGTACTTC.

The chain carries TRBV19 and TRBJ1-2, with no clear D. The germline gives CDR1 LNHDA, CDR2 SQIVND (reference sequence). Deletions cut 3 bases from V and 0 bases from J, with 14 bases between. The CDR3 totals 16 residues. Written as DNA, the CDR3 is TGTGCCAGTAGTATCGGCCACCCTAGAGCTAACTATGGCTACACCTTC. Translated, it gives CASSIGHPRANYGYTF.

This clone was seen only a few times. V and J are TRBV2 and TRBJ2-7; the match to TRBD1 covers 7 bases. Trimming at V came to 8 bases and at J to 2 bases, leaving 9 bases not matched to a gene. The CDR3 length is 14 residues. The germline V gene encodes CDR1 SNHLY and CDR2 FYNNEI. The CDR3 bases are TGTGCCAGCGTTCAGGGGGTAATCACCTACGAGCAGTACTTC. Protein: CASVQGVITYEQYF.

The chain is built from TRBV2 and TRBJ2-3; D perhaps matches TRBD1 (6 bases). Per germline, CDR1 SNHLY and CDR2 FYNNEI. Trimming took 2 bases from V and 9 from J, leaving 6 bases between them. This CDR3 has 11 residues. The chain's CDR3 is CASSETGTQYF. The CDR3 coding sequence is TGTGCCAGCAGTGAAACAGGGACGCAGTATTTT.

This chain joins TRBV15 and TRBJ2-5; 12 bases align to TRBD2. The junction had 5 bases not matched to a gene; V was cut back by 4 bases and J by 5 bases. This CDR3 is built from 15 residues. In germline, CDR1 is LNHNV, CDR2 YYDKDF (reference sequence). In nucleotides, the CDR3 is TGTGCCACCAGCATTTCTAGCGGGGGGGGCGAGACCCAGTACTTC. This encodes CATSISSGGGETQYF.

The chain is built from TRBV5-1 and TRBJ1-6, with 8 nucleotides matching TRBD1. With 7 bases clipped from V and 8 bases from J, the junction kept 8 bases outside the gene matches. The CDR3 has 14 residues. Germline assignment: CDR1 SGHRS and CDR2 YFSETQ. CDR3 nucleotide sequence: TGCGCCAGCGGACAGGGCCTACCTGATTCACCCCTCCACTTT. As protein: CASGQGLPDSPLHF.

The chain joins TRBV29-1 to TRBJ2-3; D is uncertain. CDR1 is SQVTM, CDR2 ANQGSEA, per germline. Deletions cut 0 bases from V and 4 bases from J, with 5 bases between. This CDR3 is built from 12 residues. The CDR3 protein is CSVEESADTQYF. The DNA for the CDR3 is TGCAGCGTTGAAGAGTCGGCAGATACGCAGTATTTT.

The chain employs TRBV11-3 and TRBJ2-1; D is possibly TRBD2 (5 bases). V was trimmed by 0 bases and J by 5 bases, leaving 23 bases between them. The CDR3 consists of 19 residues. Germline CDR1 reads SGHNT; CDR2 reads YENEEA. The CDR3 loop is CASSLDYIFCLAVHNEQFF. The CDR3 nucleotides are TGTGCCAGCAGCTTAGATTATATCTTCTGTCTAGCCGTTCACAATGAGCAGTTCTTC.

This chain uses TRBV10-1 with TRBJ1-1; D is uncertain. CDR1 WNHNN and CDR2 SYGVQD come from the germline V gene (reference sequence). The CDR3 sequence is 17 residues long. The V end lost 2 bases, the J end lost 0 bases, and 16 bases lay between the germline ends. In DNA form, the CDR3 reads TGCGCCAGCAGTGAGCAGAGGGTAACAAAATTGAACACTGAAGCTTTCTTT. This gives the protein CASSEQRVTKLNTEAFF.

CDR3 bases: TGCAGTGCTAGGGCGGGGACTGAAGCTTTCTTT. Its translation is CSARAGTEAFF. The gene calls are TRBV20-1 and TRBJ1-1, with D hard to call. The CDR3 has 11 residues. The germline CDR1 and CDR2 sequences are DFQATT and SNEGSKA (reference sequence). V lost 3 bases and J lost 5, with 7 bases in between.

This rearrangement joins TRBV6-5 to TRBJ2-7; 8 bases fit TRBD1. Trimming removed 4 bases from V and 4 bases from J; junction bases left unmatched: 12. In germline, CDR1 is MNHEY, CDR2 SVGAGI. This CDR3 has 16 residues. The CDR3 spells CASSFRQGNGVYEQYF. CDR3 bases: TGTGCCAGCAGTTTCCGACAGGGGAACGGGGTTTACGAGCAGTACTTC.

The V gene is TRBV13, the J gene TRBJ2-1; 11 bases map to TRBD1. Germline V gene lookup returns CDR1 PRHDT and CDR2 FYEKMQ (reference sequence). The V and J ends lost 5 bases and 7 bases, in that order; junction bases with no gene match: 7. The CDR3 spans 15 residues. CDR3 nucleotide sequence: TGTGCCAGCAGCCCGGACAGGGGGCCTTATAATGAGCAGTTCTTC. Its protein is CASSPDRGPYNEQFF.

In DNA form, the CDR3 reads TGTGCCAGCCGAAAGGACAGTCAAGAGACCCAGTACTTC. Translation: CASRKDSQETQYF. The rearrangement links TRBV14 to TRBJ2-5, with D maybe TRBD1 (6 bases). CDR3 length equals 13 residues. Trimming took 8 bases from V and 2 from J, leaving 12 bases between them. CDR1 is SGHDN and CDR2 is FVKESK in the germline V gene.

The V and J genes are TRBV12-5 and TRBJ2-2, with D hard to call. The V end was cut by 6 bases, the J end by 9 bases, with 11 bases between. Germline V gene lookup returns CDR1 LGHNT and CDR2 FRNRAP. The CDR3 has 12 residues. CDR3 in DNA: TGTGCTAGTGGACCTAAAGTAAGGGAGCTGTTTTTT. Encoded protein: CASGPKVRELFF.

The rearrangement uses TRBV5-1 and TRBJ1-1; D possibly corresponds to TRBD1 (5 bases). The V and J ends lost 4 bases and 0 bases respectively, with 13 bases between them. The CDR3 is 15 amino acids. Germline lookup yields CDR1 SGHRS and CDR2 YFSETQ. CDR3 sequence (DNA): TGCGCCAGCAGCCTAAGCAGGGCACTGAACACTGAAGCTTTCTTT. It encodes CASSLSRALNTEAFF.

V is TRBV12-5 and J is TRBJ1-5; D possibly corresponds to TRBD1 (5 bases). The germline V and J ends were trimmed by 6 bases and 6 bases, with 12 bases remaining between them. Germline CDR1 LGHNT, CDR2 FRNRAP. CDR3 size: 13 residues. CDR3 sequence: CASGPGITQPQHF. CDR3 coding DNA: TGTGCTAGTGGCCCAGGGATTACTCAGCCCCAGCATTTT.

The DNA for the CDR3 is TGTGCCAGCCGGCCAACTAGCGGGGGGGCATTCGGGGAGCTGTTTTTT. This translates into CASRPTSGGAFGELFF. The J gene is TRBJ2-2, the V gene TRBV28; the match to TRBD2 covers 13 bases. With 8 bases clipped from V and 7 bases from J, the junction kept 10 bases outside the gene matches. The CDR3 sequence is 16 residues long. Germline values: CDR1 MDHEN, CDR2 SYDVKM.

The J gene is TRBJ2-2, the V gene TRBV5-4; perhaps TRBD1 as D (5 bases). The CDR3 has 15 residues. V lost 1 base, J lost 0 bases, and 7 bases lay in between. Germline lookup yields CDR1 SGHNT and CDR2 YYREEE (reference sequence). CDR3 loop: CASSLYRSNTGELFF. The CDR3 DNA reads as TGTGCCAGCAGCTTGTACAGGTCGAACACCGGGGAGCTGTTTTTT.